This TCR beta chain was recorded in a study of shared clonotypes between healthy human individuals. Study overall: Two female and a few male donors aged 18 to 49 were enrolled. Study-wide points: Sequencing depth was predicted to influence how clonotypes are shared among donors. Represented genetic and exposure-history diversity was restricted by having few donors.

The CDR3 is 14 amino acids. Trimming shortened V by 4 bases and J by 1 base, and 11 bases separated the two germline ends. The germline V gene has CDR1 SEHNR and CDR2 FQNEAQ (reference sequence). Notes on this clone: Its target is unknown. At the DNA level, this CDR3 is encoded by other sequences in the same sample as well.

Clones were read by immunoSEQ multiplex PCR, and TCRdb kept only the in-frame ones, dropping some. The table records a few million clones, 80% to 95% of them present only once. This TCR came from a young man in good health. Some clones in this sample may be carry-over from other donors' samples. The rearrangement joins TRBV7-9 to TRBJ2-7; D is perhaps TRBD1 (5 bases). Sequences were obtained from naive CD4+ T cells from PBMCs. Subset noted: CD45RA+ positively selected. CDR3 sequence reads: CASSSGLDSYEQYF. The CDR3 DNA reads TGTGCCAGCAGCTCAGGGCTGGATTCCTACGAGCAGTACTTC.